This entry concerns a single TCR beta chain. Its antigen is still unknown. CDR3 length equals 12 residues. CDR1 and CDR2 (germline): MDHEN, SYDVKM. Trimming took off 7 bases at V and 2 bases at J, with 9 bases between the two ends. This specimen comes from a study of siplizumab effects on memory and regulatory T cells. Study-wide findings and caveats: There were only a minor fraction of alloreactive clones that mapped to unstimulated subsets.

Only in-frame clones appear in the TCRdb table, and some are missing; sequencing was by immunoSEQ multiplex PCR. The data hold over 85,000 clones, with about 93% observed a single time. This TCR derives from a human donor in good health. The sample consisted of CD4+ T cells sorted from blood. The chain employs TRBV28 and TRBJ2-7; D is undetermined. CDR3 nucleotides: TGTGCCAGCACATCTACGACCTACGAGCAGTACTTC. This codes for CASTSTTYEQYF.